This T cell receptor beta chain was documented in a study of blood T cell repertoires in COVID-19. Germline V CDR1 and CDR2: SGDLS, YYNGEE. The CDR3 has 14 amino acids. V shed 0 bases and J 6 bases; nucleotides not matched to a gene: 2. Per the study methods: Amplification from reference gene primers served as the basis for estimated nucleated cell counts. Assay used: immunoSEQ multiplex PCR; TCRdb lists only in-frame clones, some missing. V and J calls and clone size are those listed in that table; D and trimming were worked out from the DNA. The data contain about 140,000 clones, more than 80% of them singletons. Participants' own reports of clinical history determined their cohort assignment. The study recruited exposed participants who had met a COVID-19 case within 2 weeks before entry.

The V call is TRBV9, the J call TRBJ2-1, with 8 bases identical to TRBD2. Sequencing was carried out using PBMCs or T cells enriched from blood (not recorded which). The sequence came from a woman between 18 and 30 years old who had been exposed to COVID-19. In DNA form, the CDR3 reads TGTGCCAGCAGCGTAGAACTAGCGGTCAATGAGCAGTTCTTC. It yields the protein CASSVELAVNEQFF.